The 24 T cell receptor beta chains listed next were all sequenced from one sample in a study of CD8 T cells in ankylosing spondylitis. Using its own MiXCR run on the 5' RACE reads, TCRdb lists one record per CDR3 protein. The sample shows about 250,000 distinct CDR3 sequences, over 9.5% of them seen only once. The source material was blood, either unsorted or a sorted T cell fraction (not recorded which). The receptor set was obtained from a male donor with ankylosing spondylitis or in good health (not recorded which).

This clonotype was observed many times. V gene TRBV12-3 or TRBV12-4 combines with J gene TRBJ2-3; D gene uncertain. The CDR3 sequence is 12 residues long. Trimming left V 1 base short and J 4 bases short, with 3 bases between. In DNA form, the CDR3 reads TGTGCCAGCAGTTTAGTGTCAGATACGCAGTATTTT. This gives the protein CASSLVSDTQYF.

V gene TRBV30 combines with J gene TRBJ1-1, with D maybe TRBD1 (5 bases). V lost 4 bases to trimming and J lost 1 base, with 13 bases between them. Germline loops: CDR1 GTSNPN, CDR2 SVGIG (reference sequence). The CDR3 is made up of 14 amino acids. CDR3 sequence reads: CAWTYAGGNTEAFF. The CDR3 DNA is TGTGCCTGGACTTACGCGGGGGGGAACACTGAAGCTTTCTTT. Based on the CDR3 plus reference TRBV30 and TRBJ1-1, the full variable domain is SQTIHQWPATLVQPVGSPLSLECTVEGTSNPNLYWYRQAAGRGLQLLFYSVGIGQISSEVPQNLSASRPQDRQFILSSKKLLLSDSGFYLCAWTYAGGNTEAFFGQGTRLTVV.

This clonotype was detected ten times or more. J is TRBJ2-3 and V is TRBV5-1; D may be TRBD1 or TRBD2 (5 bases each). V was trimmed by 4 bases and J by 6 bases, leaving 15 bases between them. CDR1 and CDR2 (germline): SGHRS, YFSETQ. The CDR3 spans 14 residues. CDR3 sequence (DNA): TGCGCCAGCAGCCCGGGGCGAGGCGGGGATACGCAGTATTTT. It is translated as CASSPGRGGDTQYF.

This clonotype was seen a few times. The chain combines TRBV15 with TRBJ2-3; 10 bases agree with TRBD2. Unmatched junction bases numbered 7, after V lost 5 bases and J lost 2 bases. Germline-derived CDR1 and CDR2 are LNHNV and YYDKDF (reference sequence). There are 16 residues in the CDR3. Here the CDR3 reads CATSSYSGGLTDTQYF. CDR3 coding DNA: TGTGCCACCAGCTCTTATAGCGGGGGGCTCACAGATACGCAGTATTTT. The full variable domain, with the rest looked up from reference TRBV15 and TRBJ2-3, is DAMVIQNPRYQVTQFGKPVTLSCSQTLNHNVMYWYQQKSSQAPKLLFHYYDKDFNNEADTPDNFQSRRPNTSFCFLDIRSPGLGDTAMYLCATSSYSGGLTDTQYFGPGTRLTVL.

This clonotype has a count of ten or more. CDR3 residues: CASGPDRGFYEQYF. CDR3 bases: TGTGCCAGCGGCCCGGACAGGGGTTTCTACGAGCAGTACTTC. The chain combines TRBV27 with TRBJ2-7; 9 bases map to TRBD1. The germline gives CDR1 MNHEY, CDR2 SMNVEV (reference sequence). V was clipped by 8 bases and J by 3 bases; unmatched bases: 8. The CDR3 totals 14 residues.

This clonotype has a count of ten or more. The genes are TRBV4-2 and TRBJ2-1, with a possible D match to TRBD1 (6 bases). Germline V CDR1 and CDR2: LGHNA, YNFKEQ. CDR3 length: 16 residues. Trimming cost V 7 bases and J 2 bases, with 18 bases left between them. The CDR3 spells CASTLGAEVTYNEQFF. The CDR3 DNA reads TGTGCCAGCACCTTGGGGGCGGAGGTCACCTACAATGAGCAGTTCTTC.

V is TRBV2 and J is TRBJ1-3; D unclear. CDR1 and CDR2 (germline): SNHLY, FYNNEI. Trimming cost V 1 base and J 4 bases, with 11 bases left between them. The CDR3 length is 15 residues. CDR3 amino acids: CASSEGPSVGNTIYF. DNA of the CDR3: TGTGCCAGCAGTGAAGGCCCATCCGTCGGAAACACCATATATTTT.

At least ten counts were recorded for this clonotype. This rearrangement joins TRBV12-3 or TRBV12-4 to TRBJ2-5, with D perhaps TRBD2 (6 bases). CDR3 length equals 13 residues. V dropped 5 bases and J dropped 5 bases, with 12 bases sitting between them. The CDR3 region is CASSPTSGETQYF. For the CDR3, the DNA is TGTGCCAGCAGTCCGACTAGTGGGGAGACCCAGTACTTC.

The table lists this clonotype with many counts. The chain links TRBV7-7 to TRBJ2-3, with unresolved D. The length of the CDR3 is 15 residues. Trimming removed 3 bases at V and 0 bases at J, with 10 bases between. Germline assignment: CDR1 SSHAT and CDR2 FNYEAQ (reference sequence). CDR3 nucleotide sequence: TGTGCCAGCAGCTTGGGTCGCTACAGCACAGATACGCAGTATTTT. The encoded protein is CASSLGRYSTDTQYF.

This clonotype was counted at least ten times. This chain uses TRBV6-2 or TRBV6-3 with TRBJ2-3; tentatively, D is TRBD1 (6 bases). CDR1 is MNHEY, CDR2 SVGEGT, per germline. This CDR3 is built from 13 residues. The germline V and J ends were trimmed by 9 bases and 1 base, with 11 bases remaining between them. This chain's CDR3 is CASKGDGTDTQYF. In nucleotides, the CDR3 is TGTGCCAGTAAGGGGGATGGCACAGATACGCAGTATTTT.

In its sample, this clonotype was seen many times. V usage is TRBV10-3 and J usage is TRBJ1-3; D is unresolved. The V gene's germline CDR1 is ENHRY and CDR2 SYGVKD. CDR3 size: 14 residues. V lost 2 bases, J lost 2 bases, and 7 bases lay in between. The CDR3: CAISEVFAGNTIYF. In nucleotides, the CDR3 is TGTGCCATCAGTGAGGTGTTCGCTGGAAACACCATATATTTT.

The chain has TRBV11-2 and TRBJ2-1; TRBD1 agrees at 8 bases. This CDR3 contains 15 residues. Trimming took 5 bases from V and 10 from J; bases not matched to a gene: 13. Germline V lookup: CDR1 SGHAT, CDR2 FQNNGV. The CDR3 nucleotides are TGTGCCAGCAGCGGGGTACAGGGGGTCATGAGGGAGCAGTTCTTC. Amino acids: CASSGVQGVMREQFF.

This clonotype was recorded at least ten times. The V call is TRBV7-2, the J call TRBJ2-3, with D perhaps TRBD2 (5 bases). Germline CDR1 SGHTA, CDR2 FQGNSA. V was shortened by 5 bases and J by 6 bases, with 18 bases between the two germline ends. The CDR3 is 15 amino acids. The CDR3 DNA reads TGTGCCAGCAGCGGGAGAGAACAGACATGGGATACGCAGTATTTT. Translating gives CASSGREQTWDTQYF.

This clonotype was recorded many times. The chain employs TRBV10-3 and TRBJ1-5; a possible D gene is TRBD1 (6 bases). Germline lookup yields CDR1 ENHRY and CDR2 SYGVKD. The ends were cut back, 10 bases at V and 1 base at J, with 14 bases in the middle. The CDR3 consists of 14 residues. This chain's CDR3 is CATGGQGSNQPQHF. The CDR3 bases are TGTGCCACCGGGGGGCAGGGAAGCAATCAGCCCCAGCATTTT.

The sample holds a few counts of this clonotype. Here the CDR3 reads CASSLAGGSGYGYTF. CDR3 bases: TGTGCCAGCAGCTTAGCTGGGGGTTCGGGCTATGGCTACACCTTC. The V call is TRBV7-2, the J call TRBJ1-2; D perhaps matches TRBD1 (5 bases). V gave up 0 bases and J gave up 4 bases, with 12 bases separating them. The V gene's germline CDR1 is SGHTA and CDR2 FQGNSA. This CDR3 comprises 15 residues.

This clonotype was counted ten times or more. This sequence joins TRBV20-1 and TRBJ1-5; 11 positions match TRBD1. V was pared by 5 bases and J by 7 bases, with 7 bases of the junction left unmatched. Germline CDR1 reads DFQATT; CDR2 reads SNEGSKA (reference sequence). CDR3 length: 14 amino acids. CDR3 region: CSASPGQGDQPQHF. In nucleotides, the CDR3 is TGCAGTGCTTCCCCGGGACAGGGGGACCAGCCCCAGCATTTT.

At least ten counts were recorded for this clonotype. The chain employs TRBV28 and TRBJ1-1; D uncertain. V lost 6 bases and J lost 7, with 9 bases in between. The CDR3 runs 11 residues. CDR1 is MDHEN and CDR2 is SYDVKM in the germline V gene. CDR3 loop: CASRWEFEAFF. In DNA form, the CDR3 reads TGTGCCAGCAGGTGGGAGTTTGAAGCTTTCTTT.

Many counts were recorded for this clonotype. This chain connects TRBV5-1 to TRBJ2-3; D call uncertain. This CDR3 is built from 14 residues. V dropped 2 bases and J dropped 4 bases, with 11 bases sitting between them. Germline V lookup: CDR1 SGHRS, CDR2 YFSETQ. In nucleotides, the CDR3 is TGCGCCAGCAGCTTTGGCGGAATGGCAGATACGCAGTATTTT. Translated: CASSFGGMADTQYF.

This clonotype was observed many times. The rearrangement joins TRBV5-1 to TRBJ1-2; 9 positions match TRBD1. The CDR3 is 14 residues long. Germline values: CDR1 SGHRS, CDR2 YFSETQ. J lost 4 bases, V lost 5 bases, and 6 bases had no gene match. The CDR3 nucleotides are TGCGCCAGCAGTCCGGACAGGGGCGGCTATGGCTACACCTTC. Protein sequence: CASSPDRGGYGYTF.

The V call is TRBV30, the J call TRBJ1-2; D is perhaps TRBD1 (5 bases). This CDR3 spans 11 amino acids. V lost 2 bases and J 11 bases, leaving 12 bases between the germline ends. Germline V gives CDR1 GTSNPN, CDR2 SVGIG (reference sequence). The CDR3 DNA reads as TGTGCCTGGAGTCTTGGAGGGACTTACACCTTC. It is translated as CAWSLGGTYTF.

In this sample, this clonotype turned up many times. J is TRBJ2-2 and V is TRBV12-5; D gene uncertain. V was trimmed by 1 base and J by 4 bases, leaving 7 bases between them. From germline, CDR1 is LGHNT and CDR2 FRNRAP. The CDR3 is 14 amino acids. CDR3 loop: CASGLAESTGELFF. CDR3 coding DNA: TGTGCTAGTGGTTTGGCAGAGAGCACCGGGGAGCTGTTTTTT.

This clonotype occurred many times. This chain joins TRBV7-9 and TRBJ1-2, with 8 positions matching TRBD1. V shed 2 bases, J shed 8 bases, and the junction held 4 bases outside the gene matches. CDR3 length: 13 residues. In germline, CDR1 is SEHNR, CDR2 FQNEAQ (reference sequence). The CDR3 region is CASSLQGALGYTF. The DNA of the CDR3 is TGTGCCAGCAGCTTACAGGGGGCGCTGGGCTACACCTTC.

The chain is built from TRBV19 and TRBJ2-1; D is ambiguous. Trimming removed 1 base at V and 3 bases at J, with 10 bases between. Germline loops: CDR1 LNHDA, CDR2 SQIVND (reference sequence). The CDR3 contains 15 residues. As DNA, the CDR3 is TGTGCCAGTAGTATAGGGTCAGGAATCTACAATGAGCAGTTCTTC. Encoded protein: CASSIGSGIYNEQFF.

The sample holds a few counts of this clonotype. The chain carries TRBV6-1 and TRBJ2-7; tentatively, D is TRBD2 (7 bases). V was clipped by 5 bases and J by 3 bases, with 14 bases between them. The CDR3 is 14 amino acids. CDR1 and CDR2 (germline): MNHNS, SASEGT. The CDR3 sequence: CASSRKGGFYEQYF. The CDR3 DNA follows: TGTGCCAGCAGTCGAAAGGGGGGGTTCTACGAGCAGTACTTC.